This T cell receptor beta chain stems from a study of T cell responses to AZD1222 COVID-19 vaccine. On the study more broadly: Timing groups of about 4 and about 12 weeks for second doses were pooled.

Per the germline V gene, CDR1 is SGHKS and CDR2 is YYEKEE (reference sequence). The CDR3 loop spans 15 amino acids. V lost 4 bases, J lost 0 bases, and 13 bases lay in between. Clones were read by immunoSEQ multiplex PCR, and TCRdb kept only the in-frame ones, dropping some. The sample shows more than 70,000 clones, more than 90% of them seen only once. This sample comprised peripheral blood, obtained on day 0 of AZD1222 vaccination. This TCR derives from an adult in good health. This sequence joins TRBV5-5 and TRBJ1-1, with D possibly TRBD1 on 6 matching bases. The CDR3 protein is CASSVGGFMNTEAFF. The CDR3 DNA reads TGTGCCAGCAGCGTAGGGGGTTTTATGAACACTGAAGCTTTCTTT. The full variable domain, in which reference TRBV5-5 and TRBJ1-1 provide the parts outside the CDR3, is DAGVTQSPTHLIKTRGQQVTLRCSPISGHKSVSWYQQVLGQGPQFIFQYYEKEERGRGNFPDRFSARQFPNYSSELNVNALLLGDSALYLCASSVGGFMNTEAFFGQGTRLTVV.